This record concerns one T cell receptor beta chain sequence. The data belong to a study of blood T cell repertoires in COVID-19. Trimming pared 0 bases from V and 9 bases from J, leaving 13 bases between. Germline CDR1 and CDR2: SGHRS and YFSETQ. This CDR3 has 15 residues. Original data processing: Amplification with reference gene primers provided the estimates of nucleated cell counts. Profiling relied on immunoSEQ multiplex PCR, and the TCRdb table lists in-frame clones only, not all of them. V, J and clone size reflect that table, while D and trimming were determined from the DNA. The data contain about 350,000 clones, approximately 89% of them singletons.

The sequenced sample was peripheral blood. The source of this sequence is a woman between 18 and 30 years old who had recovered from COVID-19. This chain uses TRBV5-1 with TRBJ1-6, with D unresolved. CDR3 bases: TGCGCCAGCAGCTTGGAGCGGGCCGCGTCTTCACCCCTCCACTTT. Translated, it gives CASSLERAASSPLHF.